This T cell receptor (beta chain) was documented in a study of cytomegalovirus exposure and HLA in healthy donors. At the level of the study: Inside one of the first data releases sat some 93 million unique TCRs taken from HLA-typed donors.

Findings and caveats of the study: It emerged from a later analysis that several of the most significant clusters appeared to be linked to common viral pathogens.

The PCR was carried out with 60 Vbeta primers and 13 Jbeta primers. TCRdb's table, derived via immunoSEQ multiplex PCR, lists solely in-frame clones and lacks some. This repertoire shows almost 95,000 clones, around two thirds found once; its top ten account for 3.9%. As regards this clone: The antigen is not known.

The V gene's germline CDR1 is SEHNR and CDR2 FQNEAQ (reference sequence). V shed 3 bases and J 0 bases; nucleotides not matched to a gene: 4. The CDR3 has 17 amino acids. V and J are TRBV7-9 and TRBJ2-1; 11 positions match TRBD2. The source of this sequence is a man aged 30-40 years in good health and CMV-seronegative. The specimen sequenced was PBMCs. As DNA, the CDR3 is TGTGCCAGCAGCTTTCCGACTAGCGGGGTCTCCTACAATGAGCAGTTCTTC. It yields the protein CASSFPTSGVSYNEQFF. Full variable domain (outside the CDR3, taken from reference TRBV7-9 and TRBJ2-1): DTGVSQNPRHKITKRGQNVTFRCDPISEHNRLYWYRQTLGQGPEFLTYFQNEAQLEKSRLLSDRFSAERPKGSFSTLEIQRTEQGDSAMYLCASSFPTSGVSYNEQFFGPGTRLTVL.